This T cell receptor beta chain emerged from a study of T cells in Graves' hyperthyroidism and ophthalmopathy. This clonotype was counted at least ten times. TCR beta CDR3 sequences were amplified from RNA transcripts. During a first-round RT-PCR of the TCR CDR3, the HTBI primer set was used. MiXCR, applied by TCRdb to the multiplex PCR reads, yields one record per CDR3 protein. The sample has 400,000 to 500,000 distinct CDR3 sequences, roughly 14% seen once. The CDR3 is 15 residues long. CDR1 and CDR2 (germline): SGHDT, YYEEEE. The V end was cut by 4 bases, the J end by 6 bases, with 17 bases between.

The clonotype comes from a man aged 18 to 30 with Graves' ophthalmopathy. This rearrangement joins TRBV5-6 to TRBJ1-5; D is unresolved. The sample consisted of blood. The CDR3 spells CASSLGLYYGQPQHF. The CDR3 bases are TGTGCCAGCAGCCTCGGCTTGTATTATGGTCAGCCCCAGCATTTT.